This TCR beta chain is from a study of PD-1 and CTLA-4 blockade in melanoma. The CDR3 extends over 16 amino acids. The V gene's germline CDR1 is SNHLY and CDR2 FYNNEI. Trimming cost V 9 bases and J 5 bases; bases outside gene matches: 14. Profiling relied on immunoSEQ multiplex PCR, and the TCRdb table lists in-frame clones only, not all of them. The repertoire includes under 40,000 clones, about 87% of them detected once, and around 6.3% sits in the top ten. The receptor's source is a human donor with melanoma. This material consisted of CD8+ T cells from peripheral blood, taken from a patient given anti-PD-1 treatment. The chain recombines TRBV2 with TRBJ1-2; 11 bases match TRBD1. CDR3 DNA sequence: TGTGCCAGATCCCGGGACAGGGGGATCGAGGCGTATGGCTACACCTTC. Translation: CARSRDRGIEAYGYTF.